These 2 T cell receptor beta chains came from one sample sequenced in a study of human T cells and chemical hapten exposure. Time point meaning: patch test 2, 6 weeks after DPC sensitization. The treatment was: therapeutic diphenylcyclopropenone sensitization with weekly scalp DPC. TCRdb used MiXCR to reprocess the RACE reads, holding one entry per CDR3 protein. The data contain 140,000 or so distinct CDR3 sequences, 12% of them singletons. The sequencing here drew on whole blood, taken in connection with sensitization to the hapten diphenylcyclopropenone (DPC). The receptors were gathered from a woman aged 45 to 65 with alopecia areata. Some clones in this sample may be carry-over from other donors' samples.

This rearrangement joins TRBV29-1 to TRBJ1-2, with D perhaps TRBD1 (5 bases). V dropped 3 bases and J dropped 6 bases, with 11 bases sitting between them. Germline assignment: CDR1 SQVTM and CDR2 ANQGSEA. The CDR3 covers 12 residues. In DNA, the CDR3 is TGCAGCGTTGACAGGGCGGGTAATGGCTACACCTTC. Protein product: CSVDRAGNGYTF.

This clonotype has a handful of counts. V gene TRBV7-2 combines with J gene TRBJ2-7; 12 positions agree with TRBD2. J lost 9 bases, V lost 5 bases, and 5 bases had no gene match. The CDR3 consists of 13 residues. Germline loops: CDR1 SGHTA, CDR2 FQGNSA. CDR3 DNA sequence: TGTGCCAGCAGCCCCGGGACTAGCGGGCCGCAGTACTTC. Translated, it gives CASSPGTSGPQYF. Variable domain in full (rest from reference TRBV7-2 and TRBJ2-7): GAGVSQSPSNKVTEKGKDVELRCDPISGHTALYWYRQSLGQGLEFLIYFQGNSAPDKSGLPSDRFSAERTGGSVSTLTIQRTQQEDSAVYLCASSPGTSGPQYFGPGTRLTVT.